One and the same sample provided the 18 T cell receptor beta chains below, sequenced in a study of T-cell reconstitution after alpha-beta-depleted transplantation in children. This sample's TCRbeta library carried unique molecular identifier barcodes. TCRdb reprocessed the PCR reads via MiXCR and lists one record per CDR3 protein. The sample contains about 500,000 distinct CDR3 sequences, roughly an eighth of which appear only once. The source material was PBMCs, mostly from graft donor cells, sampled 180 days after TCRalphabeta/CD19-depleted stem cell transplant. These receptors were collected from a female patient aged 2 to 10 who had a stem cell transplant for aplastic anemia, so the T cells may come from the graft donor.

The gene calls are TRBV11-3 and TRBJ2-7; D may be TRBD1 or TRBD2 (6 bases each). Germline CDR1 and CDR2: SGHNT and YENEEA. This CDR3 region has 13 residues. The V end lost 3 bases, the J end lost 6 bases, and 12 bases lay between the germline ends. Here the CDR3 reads CASSFRGPSEQYV. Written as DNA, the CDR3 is TGTGCCAGCAGCTTCCGGGGGCCAAGCGAGCAGTACGTC.

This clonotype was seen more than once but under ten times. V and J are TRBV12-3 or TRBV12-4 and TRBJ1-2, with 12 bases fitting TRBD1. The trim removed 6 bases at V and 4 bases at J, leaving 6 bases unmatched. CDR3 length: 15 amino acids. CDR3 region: CASRYGTGGFYGYTF. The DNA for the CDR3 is TGTGCCAGCAGATACGGGACAGGGGGCTTCTATGGCTACACCTTC.

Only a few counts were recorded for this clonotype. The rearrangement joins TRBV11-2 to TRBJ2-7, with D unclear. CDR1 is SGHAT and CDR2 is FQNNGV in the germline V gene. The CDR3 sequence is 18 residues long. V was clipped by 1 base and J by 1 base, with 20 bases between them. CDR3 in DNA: TGTGCCAGCAGCTTAGGGATAGCAAAACCCACCAATTCCTACGAGCAGTACTTC. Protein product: CASSLGIAKPTNSYEQYF.

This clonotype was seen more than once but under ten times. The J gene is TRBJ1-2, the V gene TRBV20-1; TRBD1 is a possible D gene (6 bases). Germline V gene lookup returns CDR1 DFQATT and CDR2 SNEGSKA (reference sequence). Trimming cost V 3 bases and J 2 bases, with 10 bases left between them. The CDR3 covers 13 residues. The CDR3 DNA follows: TGCAGTGCTAGCACCGGGGGCAACTATGGCTACACCTTC. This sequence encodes CSASTGGNYGYTF.

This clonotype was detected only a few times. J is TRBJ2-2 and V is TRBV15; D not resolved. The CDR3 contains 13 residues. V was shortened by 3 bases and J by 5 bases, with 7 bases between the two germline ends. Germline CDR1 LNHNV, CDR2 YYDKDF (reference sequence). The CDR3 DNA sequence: TGTGCCACCAGCAGGACCGGGACCGGGGAGCTGTTTTTT. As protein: CATSRTGTGELFF.

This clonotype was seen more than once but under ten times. CDR3 sequence: CSATTGLHTEAFF. The DNA for the CDR3 is TGCAGTGCTACGACAGGGCTCCACACTGAAGCTTTCTTT. The chain has TRBV20-1 and TRBJ1-1, with 7 positions matching TRBD1. Germline V gives CDR1 DFQATT, CDR2 SNEGSKA (reference sequence). Trimming removed 4 bases from V and 3 bases from J; junction bases left unmatched: 5. CDR3 length: 13 residues.

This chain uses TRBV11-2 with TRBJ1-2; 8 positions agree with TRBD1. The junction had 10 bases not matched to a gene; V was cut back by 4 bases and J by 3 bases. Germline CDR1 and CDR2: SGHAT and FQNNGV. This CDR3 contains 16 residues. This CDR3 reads CASSSTRDRHHYGYTF. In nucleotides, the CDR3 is TGTGCCAGCAGCTCAACCCGGGACAGGCATCACTATGGCTACACCTTC.

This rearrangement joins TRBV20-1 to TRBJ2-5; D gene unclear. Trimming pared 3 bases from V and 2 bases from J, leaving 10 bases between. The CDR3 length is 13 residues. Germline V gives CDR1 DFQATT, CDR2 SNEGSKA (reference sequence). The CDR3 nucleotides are TGCAGTGCTAGCTCTAGGATTCAAGAGACCCAGTACTTC. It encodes CSASSRIQETQYF.

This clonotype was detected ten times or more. The CDR3 coding sequence is TGTGCCAGCAGCCCTGACAGGGTGTTCCTTGAAGCTTTCTTT. It codes for CASSPDRVFLEAFF. J is TRBJ1-1 and V is TRBV11-2, with 7 bases aligning to TRBD1. V was pared by 5 bases and J by 7 bases, with 10 bases of the junction left unmatched. Per the germline V gene, CDR1 is SGHAT and CDR2 is FQNNGV. The CDR3 runs to 14 residues.

The CDR3 spells CATSEAGGLHF. Here the CDR3 DNA reads TGTGCCACCAGTGAGGCCGGAGGCCTACATTTT. This chain uses TRBV24-1 with TRBJ1-5; D not resolved. Deletions cut 4 bases from V and 16 bases from J, with 13 bases between. Germline CDR1 and CDR2: KGHDR and SFDVKD. The CDR3 is made up of 11 amino acids.

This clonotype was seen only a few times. The chain's CDR3 is CASSQRTGPNEKLFF. The CDR3 DNA is TGTGCCAGCAGTCAACGGACAGGGCCTAATGAAAAACTGTTTTTT. This sequence joins TRBV28 and TRBJ1-4; 8 bases match TRBD1. V lost 5 bases, J lost 3 bases, and 5 bases stayed unmatched. This CDR3 has 15 residues. Germline CDR1 MDHEN, CDR2 SYDVKM.

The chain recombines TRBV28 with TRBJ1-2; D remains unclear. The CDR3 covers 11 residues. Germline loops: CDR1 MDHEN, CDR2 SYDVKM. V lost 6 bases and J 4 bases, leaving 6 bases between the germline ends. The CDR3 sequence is CASSRTYGYTF. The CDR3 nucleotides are TGTGCCAGCAGCCGCACCTATGGCTACACCTTC.

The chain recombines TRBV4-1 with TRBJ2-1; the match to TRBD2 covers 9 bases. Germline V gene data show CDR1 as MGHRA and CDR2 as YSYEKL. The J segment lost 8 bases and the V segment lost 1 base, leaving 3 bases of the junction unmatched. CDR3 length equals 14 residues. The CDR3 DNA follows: TGCGCCAGCAGCCAAGGTATAGCGGGAGATGAGCAGTTCTTC. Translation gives CASSQGIAGDEQFF.

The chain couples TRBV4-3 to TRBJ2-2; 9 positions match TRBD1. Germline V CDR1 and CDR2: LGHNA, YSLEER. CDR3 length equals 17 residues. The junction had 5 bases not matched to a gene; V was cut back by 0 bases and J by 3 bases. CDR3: CASSQDTQGAYTGELFF. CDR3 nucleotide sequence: TGCGCCAGCAGCCAAGATACACAGGGGGCCTACACCGGGGAGCTGTTTTTT.

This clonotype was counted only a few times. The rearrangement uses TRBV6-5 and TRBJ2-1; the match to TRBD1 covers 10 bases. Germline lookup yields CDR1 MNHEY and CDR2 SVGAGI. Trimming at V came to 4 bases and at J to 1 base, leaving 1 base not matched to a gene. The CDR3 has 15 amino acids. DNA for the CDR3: TGTGCCAGCAGTTGGGGACAGGGGTCCTACAATGAGCAGTTCTTC. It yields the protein CASSWGQGSYNEQFF.

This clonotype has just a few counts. CDR3 in DNA: TGTGCCAGCAGCTCCAGTAACGCGGAGCAGTACGTC. It is translated as CASSSSNAEQYV. The genes are TRBV5-5 and TRBJ2-7; no firm D call. Germline lookup yields CDR1 SGHKS and CDR2 YYEKEE (reference sequence). V shed 3 bases and J shed 7 bases, with 11 bases lying between them. This CDR3 is 12 amino acids long.

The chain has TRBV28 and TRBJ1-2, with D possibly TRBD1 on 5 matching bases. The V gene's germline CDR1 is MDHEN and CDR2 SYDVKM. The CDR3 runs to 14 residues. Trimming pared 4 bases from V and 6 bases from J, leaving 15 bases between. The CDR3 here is CASSSAGTGDGYTF. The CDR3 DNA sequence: TGTGCCAGCAGTTCGGCCGGGACCGGGGATGGCTACACCTTC.

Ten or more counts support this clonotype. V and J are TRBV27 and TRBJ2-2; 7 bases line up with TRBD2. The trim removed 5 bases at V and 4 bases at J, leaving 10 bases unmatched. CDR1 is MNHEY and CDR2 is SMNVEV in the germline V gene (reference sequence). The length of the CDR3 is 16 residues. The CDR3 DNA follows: TGTGCCAGCAGTAGGGAGGGAGTGACGATCACCGGGGAGCTGTTTTTT. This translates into CASSREGVTITGELFF.